This T cell receptor beta chain appears in the sequencing data of a study of blood T cell repertoires in COVID-19 (dated by TCRdb to 2020 to 2022). Study-wide context: Samples covering the acute and convalescent phases of COVID-19 were provided by collaborators in the United States, Italy and Spain. The prospective study material was composed of cDNA or gDNA derived from T cells, B-cell-depleted T cells, or PBMCs. Subjects who had been exposed to COVID-19, were actively infected with it, or had recovered from it provided the deeply sampled blood TCRbeta repertoires that made up the dataset. A freely available public database, intended as a resource for researchers studying the immune response to SARS-CoV-2, is where the repertoires were released. Samples came from the ongoing ImmuneRACE study (first 160 participants) plus 1,254 subjects from 6 global collaborators. Sample metadata almost always included a de-identified subject ID, COVID-19 status, age in years and sex. Where HLA class I and class II types were available, the types were taken from metadata supplied by the sample provider, not from assay-based typing.

About this clone itself: The antigen it recognizes is unknown. Per-base qualities were not stored, and no clone one base away is much larger.

Enrolling through a virtual design, the prospective study's participants ranged in age from roughly 18 to 100 years and lived across 24 United States geographic areas. To assign participants to cohorts, the prospective study relied on clinical history that participants themselves reported in a screening survey and a study questionnaire. Recovered participants in ImmuneRACE Cohort 3 were defined as having two consecutive negative NP/OP PCR tests, clearance from a healthcare professional, or resolution of symptoms. Each participant in the prospective study had whole blood, serum and a nasopharyngeal or oropharyngeal swab collected by mobile phlebotomists. Prospective study participants could optionally give additional blood draws and questionnaires over a roughly 2-month period. Prospective study blood samples were shipped either frozen or at room temperature before DNA extraction. TCRbeta CDR3 regions were amplified from genomic DNA by means of the immunoSEQ Assay, a bias-controlled multiplex PCR. From the authors' description of their analysis: Within the assay, amplification of reference gene primers was used to estimate how many nucleated cells each sample contained. To quantify the absolute abundance of each unique TCRbeta CDR3 rearrangement, sequence reads were collapsed and filtered. For each sample, productive Simpson clonality was calculated by taking the square root of Simpson's diversity index across productive rearrangements. Here the immuneACCESS table is served through TCRdb, limited to in-frame sequences with V and J called. Missing clones are a known gap in these copies; in checked studies unresolved V genes cover under half, and the rest lacks a known reason. Clone size and V and J calls were adopted from that table, with D and trimming inferred from the DNA. This sample gives under 150,000 clones in total; 80% to 90% of them show up just once. The top ten hold about 2.5% of the sample.

CDR1 is given as SGHRS and CDR2 as YFSETQ, both from the germline V gene. V is cut back by 4 bases and J by 2 bases, with 7 bases in the junction unmatched. The CDR3 spans 15 residues, from the cysteine through the phenylalanine. Only CDR3 DNA remains: 45 bases, in frame from the first base. General findings and caveats noted by the study authors: Clinical and demographic metadata were provided uncurated, with the amount varying by source and participant.

The sequenced sample consisted of PBMCs or T cells enriched from blood (not recorded which). The receptor comes from a woman in her fifties or sixties who had recovered from COVID-19. This receptor chain uses TRBV5-1 and TRBJ2-7; 9 middle bases align to TRBD1. Here is the DNA: TGCGCCAGCAGCCCGGGACAGGGTTTGCCCTACGAGCAGTACTTC. Translated, it reads CASSPGQGLPYEQYF.